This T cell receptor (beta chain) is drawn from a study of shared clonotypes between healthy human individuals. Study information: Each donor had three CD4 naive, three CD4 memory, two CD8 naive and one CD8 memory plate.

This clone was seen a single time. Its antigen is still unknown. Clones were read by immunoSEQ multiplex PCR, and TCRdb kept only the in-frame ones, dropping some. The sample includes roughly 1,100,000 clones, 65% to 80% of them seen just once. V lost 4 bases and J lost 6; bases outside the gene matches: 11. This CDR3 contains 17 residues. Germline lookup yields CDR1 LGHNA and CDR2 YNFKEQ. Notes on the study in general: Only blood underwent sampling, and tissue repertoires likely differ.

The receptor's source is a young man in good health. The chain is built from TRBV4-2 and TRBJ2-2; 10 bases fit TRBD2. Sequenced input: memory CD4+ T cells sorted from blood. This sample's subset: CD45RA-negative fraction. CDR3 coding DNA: TGTGCCAGCAGCCCTGGGATAAAGCGGGAGGGGGCCGGGGAGCTGTTTTTT. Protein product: CASSPGIKREGAGELFF.